This TCR beta chain was found in a study of CXCR3-negative and CXCR3-positive naive CD8 T cells. Study-wide results and limits: Naive cells that were CXCR3-positive had more hydrophobic TRB CDR3s (compared with CXCR3-negative naive cells).

The CDR3 covers 12 residues. The V gene's germline CDR1 is DFQATT and CDR2 SNEGSKA (reference sequence). Libraries of TRB cDNA were made by 5' RACE and carried UMIs. TCRdb reprocessed the 5' RACE reads and reports one entry per CDR3 protein, with no DNA. This repertoire comprises under 5,500 distinct CDR3 sequences; its ten largest clones make up approximately 2.4%. In regard to this clonotype: Its antigen is undetermined.

Sequenced sample: naive CXCR3+ CD8+ T cells from blood. Subset here: CD45RO-CCR7+CD27+CD95- naive CD8+ T cells expressing CXCR3 (TNR3+). This sequence joins TRBV20-1 and TRBJ2-1. The sequence derives from a human donor in good health. Some clones in this sample may be carry-over from other donors' samples. This chain's CDR3 is CSAREHVNEQFF.